The 19 T cell receptor beta chains below come from one sample, sequenced in a study of shared clonotypes between healthy human individuals. Only in-frame clones appear in the TCRdb table, and some are missing; sequencing was by immunoSEQ multiplex PCR. Of millions of clones in the sample, around 94% were seen once. Material: naive CD4+ T cells sorted from blood. Subset here: CD45RA+ positively selected. The receptors come from a man younger than 30 in good health.

This clone was found once. Distinct nucleotide sequences in the sample also encode this CDR3. The J gene is TRBJ2-3, the V gene TRBV5-6; D gene ambiguous. CDR1 is SGHDT, CDR2 YYEEEE, per germline. This CDR3 comprises 15 residues. Trimming removed 0 bases at V and 1 base at J, with 9 bases between. The CDR3 spells CASSLDGGRTDTQYF. Here the CDR3 DNA reads TGTGCCAGCAGCTTGGACGGCGGCCGCACAGATACGCAGTATTTT.

This sequence joins TRBV2 and TRBJ1-2; D is ambiguous. CDR1 SNHLY and CDR2 FYNNEI come from the germline V gene. The ends were cut back, 7 bases at V and 2 bases at J, with 11 bases in the middle. The CDR3 loop spans 13 amino acids. CDR3 sequence (DNA): TGTGCCAGCACAGTCGGACGGAACTATGGCTACACCTTC. As protein: CASTVGRNYGYTF.

This chain joins TRBV7-8 and TRBJ1-5; tentatively, D is TRBD1 (5 bases). The CDR3 is 14 amino acids. Germline V CDR1 and CDR2: SGHVS, FQNEAQ. V was shortened by 5 bases and J by 7 bases, with 15 bases between the two germline ends. CDR3 in DNA: TGTGCCAGCAGCCTAGAGCTAAGGGGCCAGCCCCAGCATTTT. As protein: CASSLELRGQPQHF.

The chain employs TRBV30 and TRBJ2-7, with 13 bases matching TRBD2. Germline-derived CDR1 and CDR2 are GTSNPN and SVGIG (reference sequence). With V trimmed by 5 bases and J by 0 bases, 16 bases remained unmatched. This CDR3 comprises 19 residues. CDR3 nucleotide sequence: TGTGCCTGGGGTAGGGGACGGACTAGCGGGGGCTTAAGCTCCTACGAGCAGTACTTC. It encodes CAWGRGRTSGGLSSYEQYF. Based on the CDR3 plus reference TRBV30 and TRBJ2-7, the full variable domain is SQTIHQWPATLVQPVGSPLSLECTVEGTSNPNLYWYRQAAGRGLQLLFYSVGIGQISSEVPQNLSASRPQDRQFILSSKKLLLSDSGFYLCAWGRGRTSGGLSSYEQYFGPGTRLTVT.

The chain carries TRBV6-5 and TRBJ1-1; D not resolved. Trimming stripped 0 bases from V and 1 base from J, with 6 bases between. The length of the CDR3 is 14 residues. The germline V gene encodes CDR1 MNHEY and CDR2 SVGAGI. The CDR3 loop is CASSYSQPNTEAFF. The CDR3 coding sequence is TGTGCCAGCAGTTACTCCCAACCGAACACTGAAGCTTTCTTT.

V gene TRBV11-2 combines with J gene TRBJ2-2, with 12 positions matching TRBD1. The CDR3 runs 18 residues. J lost 7 bases, V lost 2 bases, and 11 bases had no gene match. Germline V gene lookup returns CDR1 SGHAT and CDR2 FQNNGV. The CDR3 bases are TGTGCCAGCAGCTTAAAAATTGGGACAGGGGGCTGGCACGGGGAGCTGTTTTTT. Amino acids: CASSLKIGTGGWHGELFF.

The genes are TRBV2 and TRBJ2-7; 10 nucleotides align to TRBD2. The CDR3 sequence is 14 residues long. V dropped 4 bases and J dropped 3; count of bases not matched to a gene: 3. The germline V gene encodes CDR1 SNHLY and CDR2 FYNNEI. CDR3 in amino acids: CASSAASGSYEQYF. CDR3 nucleotide sequence: TGTGCCAGCAGTGCGGCTAGCGGGAGCTACGAGCAGTACTTC.

The genes are TRBV7-9 and TRBJ2-5; the D gene is possibly TRBD2 (5 bases). The CDR3 runs to 11 residues. Germline lookup yields CDR1 SEHNR and CDR2 FQNEAQ (reference sequence). Trimming stripped 6 bases from V and 10 bases from J, with 12 bases between. The CDR3 DNA reads as TGTGCCAGCAGTTTCAACGAGGGCCAGTACTTC. This translates into CASSFNEGQYF. Based on the CDR3 plus reference TRBV7-9 and TRBJ2-5, the full variable domain is DTGVSQNPRHKITKRGQNVTFRCDPISEHNRLYWYRQTLGQGPEFLTYFQNEAQLEKSRLLSDRFSAERPKGSFSTLEIQRTEQGDSAMYLCASSFNEGQYFGPGTRLLVL.

The chain recombines TRBV5-1 with TRBJ2-7; 11 bases match TRBD2. After removal of 3 bases from V and 3 bases from J, the junction contained 5 bases not matched to a gene. CDR3 length equals 15 residues. Germline CDR1 reads SGHRS; CDR2 reads YFSETQ. The CDR3 nucleotides are TGCGCCAGCAGCTCCTCACTAGCGGGAGACTACGAGCAGTACTTC. Translating gives CASSSSLAGDYEQYF.

The CDR3 loop is CASSLNSNQPQHF. CDR3 DNA: TGTGCCAGCAGCCTTAATAGCAATCAGCCCCAGCATTTT. The gene calls are TRBV16 and TRBJ1-5; D not resolved. Trimming removed 4 bases from V and 0 bases from J, with 4 bases in between. The V gene's germline CDR1 is KGHSY and CDR2 FQNENV. The CDR3 totals 13 residues. Combining the CDR3 with reference TRBV16 and TRBJ1-5 gives the whole variable domain GEEVAQTPKHLVRGEGQKAKLYCAPIKGHSYVFWYQQVLKNEFKFLISFQNENVFDETGMPKERFSAKCLPNSPCSLEIQATKLEDSAVYFCASSLNSNQPQHFGDGTRLSIL.

The chain recombines TRBV6-1 with TRBJ2-2; no clear D gene. Germline CDR1 and CDR2: MNHNS and SASEGT. The CDR3 spans 13 residues. Trimming removed 5 bases from V and 3 bases from J, with 7 bases in between. CDR3 protein: CASSWGYTGELFF. Here the CDR3 DNA reads TGTGCCAGCAGTTGGGGATACACCGGGGAGCTGTTTTTT.

This chain links TRBV6-5 with TRBJ2-2; 10 bases agree with TRBD1. The junction had 8 bases not matched to a gene; V was cut back by 10 bases and J by 6 bases. Germline CDR1 is MNHEY and CDR2 is SVGAGI. The CDR3 spans 14 residues. CDR3 nucleotides: TGTGCCACCTGGAAAGGGACAGGGGCCGGGGAGCTGTTTTTT. Residues: CATWKGTGAGELFF.

The CDR3 nucleotides are TGCGCCAGCGCCATTGGGCCGACCTCTTACGAGCAGTACTTC. Translated: CASAIGPTSYEQYF. The gene calls are TRBV5-1 and TRBJ2-7; unclear D gene. Trimming took off 7 bases at V and 4 bases at J, with 18 bases between the two ends. Germline lookup yields CDR1 SGHRS and CDR2 YFSETQ. This CDR3 region has 14 residues.

The chain links TRBV18 to TRBJ1-1, with D unclear. Trimming removed 2 bases from V and 5 bases from J, with 12 bases in between. The CDR3 loop spans 14 amino acids. Germline V gene lookup returns CDR1 KGHSH and CDR2 LQKENI. The CDR3 here is CASSPSALGTEAFF. DNA of the CDR3: TGTGCCAGCTCACCATCTGCTCTTGGGACTGAAGCTTTCTTT.

The chain combines TRBV5-4 with TRBJ2-3, with 12 bases identical to TRBD2. Germline V lookup: CDR1 SGHNT, CDR2 YYREEE (reference sequence). The CDR3 totals 18 residues. V shed 4 bases, J shed 1 base, and the junction held 10 bases outside the gene matches. This CDR3 reads CASSPGLAGGPGTDTQYF. CDR3 in DNA: TGTGCCAGCAGCCCTGGCCTAGCGGGGGGGCCAGGCACAGATACGCAGTATTTT.

The gene calls are TRBV12-5 and TRBJ2-3; TRBD1 or TRBD2 may be the D gene (6 bases each). CDR1 and CDR2 from the germline V gene are LGHNT and FRNRAP. V dropped 6 bases and J dropped 2 bases, with 9 bases sitting between them. CDR3 length: 13 residues. The CDR3 loop reads CASGRGDTDTQYF. Written as DNA, the CDR3 is TGTGCTAGTGGGAGGGGGGACACAGATACGCAGTATTTT.

The chain carries TRBV5-6 and TRBJ2-3; TRBD2 aligns across 8 bases. CDR1 and CDR2 (germline): SGHDT, YYEEEE. This CDR3 region has 16 residues. The V segment lost 3 bases and the J segment 4 bases; nucleotides outside the gene matches: 10. For the CDR3, the DNA is TGTGCCAGCAGCTCGTGGGAGGTAGCGGGATCAGATACGCAGTATTTT. The encoded protein is CASSSWEVAGSDTQYF.

The chain carries TRBV19 and TRBJ2-5; 7 bases agree with TRBD2. This CDR3 region has 13 residues. V shed 3 bases, J shed 5 bases, and the junction held 3 bases outside the gene matches. CDR1 and CDR2 from the germline V gene are LNHDA and SQIVND (reference sequence). DNA of the CDR3: TGTGCCAGTAGTATGGGGACTATTGAGACCCAGTACTTC. Translated, it gives CASSMGTIETQYF.

This chain connects TRBV7-2 to TRBJ2-3, with 8 bases identical to TRBD2. J lost 1 base, V lost 5 bases, and 8 bases had no gene match. The length of the CDR3 is 16 residues. Germline CDR1 is SGHTA and CDR2 is FQGNSA. CDR3 sequence: CASSQTGTRGTDTQYF. Written as DNA, the CDR3 is TGTGCCAGCAGCCAAACCGGGACTAGGGGCACAGATACGCAGTATTTT.